The sequence of this T cell receptor (beta chain) was determined in a study of siplizumab effects on memory and regulatory T cells. V gave up 2 bases and J gave up 5 bases, with 7 bases separating them. The CDR3 contains 13 residues. CDR1 and CDR2 (germline): SGHRS, YFSETQ. Note on this clone: Its antigen is still unknown.

The study's findings and limits: The diversity of naive T cells seemed greater than that of memory cells, and their alloresponse contribution seemed major.

The method was immunoSEQ multiplex PCR; TCRdb's version includes in-frame clones alone and lacks a portion of them. The table lists around 100,000 clones, about 95% of them singletons. Material: non-Treg CD4+ T cells sorted from blood. The chain couples TRBV5-1 to TRBJ2-2; no clear D. This TCR was sampled from a human donor in good health. CDR3 DNA sequence: TGCGCCAGCAGCTTAGTGGTAACCGGGGAGCTGTTTTTT. It specifies CASSLVVTGELFF.